This T cell receptor beta chain was identified in a study of T cell responses to AZD1222 COVID-19 vaccine. Using immunoSEQ multiplex PCR, the repertoire was profiled, and TCRdb retains in-frame clones only, with some absent. The table shows some 96,000 clones, with about 81% occurring only once. It was second doses at about 4 or about 12 weeks that were pooled. Worth noting for this clone: The antigen is unknown.

The CDR3 length is 15 residues. Germline V gene data show CDR1 as SGHRS and CDR2 as YFSETQ. V lost 0 bases, J lost 5 bases, and 15 bases lay in between. Notes on the study in general: Breadth and depth of Spike-specific TCRs rose after two AZD1222 doses. Nearly half of spike-specific TCRs reportedly target variant regions that are unmutated in the B.1.351 and B.1.1.7 variants.

The chain links TRBV5-1 to TRBJ2-7; D possibly corresponds to TRBD1 (6 bases). The sample consisted of peripheral blood, taken 28 days after the second AZD1222 dose. The TCR comes from an adult who received the AZD1222 COVID-19 vaccine. CDR3 DNA sequence: TGCGCCAGCAGCTTGGGTGGGGGCCGGGGAGACGAGCAGTACTTC. Amino acids: CASSLGGGRGDEQYF. Using reference TRBV5-1 and TRBJ2-7 for the parts outside the CDR3, the full variable domain is KAGVTQTPRYLIKTRGQQVTLSCSPISGHRSVSWYQQTPGQGLQFLFEYFSETQRNKGNFPGRFSGRQFSNSRSEMNVSTLELGDSALYLCASSLGGGRGDEQYFGPGTRLTVT.